This T cell receptor beta chain was identified during a study of T cells after yellow fever vaccination. TCRdb re-called the 5' RACE reads with MiXCR, one entry per CDR3 protein. The repertoire includes about 320,000 distinct CDR3 sequences, around 4.3% of them detected once, and 15% to 20% sits in the top ten. The V end lost 4 bases, the J end lost 2 bases, and 12 bases lay between the germline ends. Germline CDR1 is LNHDA and CDR2 is SQIVND (reference sequence). CDR3 size: 15 residues. The TCR originated in a man between 18 and 35 years old who received the YFV17D yellow fever vaccine. The rearrangement links TRBV19 to TRBJ1-5; D gene uncertain. Specimen: PBMCs, collected 15 days after the yellow fever booster vaccination. The CDR3 loop is CASSRSGLGNQPQHF. CDR3 nucleotides: TGTGCCAGTAGTAGATCTGGGTTAGGCAATCAGCCCCAGCATTTT. The complete variable domain, with remaining parts taken from reference TRBV19 and TRBJ1-5, reads DGGITQSPKYLFRKEGQNVTLSCEQNLNHDAMYWYRQDPGQGLRLIYYSQIVNDFQKGDIAEGYSVSREKKESFPLTVTSAQKNPTAFYLCASSRSGLGNQPQHFGDGTRLSIL.